A single sample gave rise to the 5 T cell receptor beta chains below, sequenced in a study of T cells in Graves' hyperthyroidism and ophthalmopathy. RNA transcripts gave rise to amplified TCR beta CDR3 regions. The HTBI primer set was used in a first-round RT-PCR of the TCR CDR3. TCRdb itself ran the multiplex PCR reads through MiXCR, one entry per CDR3 protein. The sample has some 560,000 distinct CDR3 sequences, approximately 14% seen once; the top ten hold approximately 15%. Sample: blood. Every receptor here comes from a woman aged 40 to 55 with Graves' hyperthyroidism.

CDR3: CASSLEASGRNEQFF. The CDR3 DNA reads as TGTGCCAGCAGCTTGGAGGCTAGCGGGAGGAATGAGCAGTTCTTC. The rearrangement joins TRBV5-6 to TRBJ2-1; 11 positions agree with TRBD2. The CDR3 sequence is 15 residues long. Germline loops: CDR1 SGHDT, CDR2 YYEEEE. V gave up 0 bases and J gave up 7 bases; unmatched junction bases: 3.

This clonotype was recorded only once. The rearrangement joins TRBV7-8 to TRBJ1-2, with 8 bases that match TRBD1. V shed 5 bases and J 1 base; nucleotides not matched to a gene: 12. Germline lookup yields CDR1 SGHVS and CDR2 FQNEAQ. The CDR3 contains 17 residues. CDR3 amino acids: CASSPRTGLLVNYGYTF. The CDR3 nucleotides read TGTGCCAGCAGCCCCCGGACAGGGTTATTGGTTAACTATGGCTACACCTTC.

This clonotype has ten or more counts. The chain is built from TRBV28 and TRBJ1-2; D might be TRBD1 (6 bases). Germline loops: CDR1 MDHEN, CDR2 SYDVKM. Trimming cost V 4 bases and J 2 bases, with 14 bases left between them. This CDR3 is built from 15 residues. The DNA for the CDR3 is TGTGCCAGCAGTTCCCTCAGAGGGGGAAACTATGGCTACACCTTC. This translates into CASSSLRGGNYGYTF.

The rearrangement links TRBV7-6 to TRBJ2-2; tentatively, D is TRBD2 (6 bases). The germline V gene encodes CDR1 SGHVS and CDR2 FNYEAQ. The CDR3 has 16 residues. V shed 4 bases and J shed 4 bases, with 16 bases lying between them. CDR3 loop: CASSSRLGEGTGELFF. The CDR3 nucleotides are TGTGCCAGCAGCTCCAGACTAGGAGAGGGCACCGGGGAGCTGTTTTTT.

The chain employs TRBV19 and TRBJ1-4; D not resolved. V was cut by 2 bases and J by 6 bases, with 13 bases left in between. The CDR3 sequence is 15 residues long. The germline V gene has CDR1 LNHDA and CDR2 SQIVND (reference sequence). This chain's CDR3 is CASSITVVDDEKLFF. The CDR3 nucleotides read TGTGCCAGTAGTATAACGGTTGTGGACGATGAAAAACTGTTTTTT.